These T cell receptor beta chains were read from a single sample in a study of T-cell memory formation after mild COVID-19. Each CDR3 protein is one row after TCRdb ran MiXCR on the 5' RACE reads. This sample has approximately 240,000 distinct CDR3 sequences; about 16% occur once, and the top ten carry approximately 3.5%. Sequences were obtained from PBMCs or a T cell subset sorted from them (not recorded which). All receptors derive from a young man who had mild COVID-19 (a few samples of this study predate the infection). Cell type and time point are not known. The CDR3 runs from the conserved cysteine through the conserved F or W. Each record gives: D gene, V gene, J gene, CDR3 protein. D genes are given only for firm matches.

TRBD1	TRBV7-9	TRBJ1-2	CASSVSPGQLNYGYTF
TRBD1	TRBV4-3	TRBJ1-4	CASSGRDRGSEKLFF
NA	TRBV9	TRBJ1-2	CASSTRTGGGDGYTF
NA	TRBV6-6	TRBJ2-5	CASSVGHTRGTQYF
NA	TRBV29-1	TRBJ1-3	CSVHLGSGNTIYF
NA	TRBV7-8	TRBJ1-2	CASSLGLTFYGYTF
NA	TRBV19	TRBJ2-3	CASRDTDTQYF
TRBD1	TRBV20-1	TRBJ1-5	CSARPGTGARVEPQHF
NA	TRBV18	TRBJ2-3	CASSPSPSSTDTQYF
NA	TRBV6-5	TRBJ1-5	CASSYSYRNNQPQHF
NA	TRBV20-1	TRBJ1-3	CSALDGGLSGNTIYF
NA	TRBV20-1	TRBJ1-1	CSASNLRRMNTEAFF
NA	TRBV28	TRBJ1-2	CASRLGQLSYGYTF
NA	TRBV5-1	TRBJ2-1	CASSFGTRYNEQFF
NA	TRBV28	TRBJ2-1	CASSLGSTYNEQFF
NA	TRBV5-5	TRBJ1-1	CASSLFTGVRNTEAFF
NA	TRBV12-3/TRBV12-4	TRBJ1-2	CASSLDRPNYGYTF
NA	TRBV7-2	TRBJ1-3	CASRAQSLTGNTIYF
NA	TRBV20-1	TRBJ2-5	CSARVPQGRWETQYF
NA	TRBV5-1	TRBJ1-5	CASSLAGREEPQHF
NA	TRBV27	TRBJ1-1	CASSRHQGNTEAFF
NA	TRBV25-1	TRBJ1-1	CASSKRRTQDNTEAFF
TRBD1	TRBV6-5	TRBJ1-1	CASSRDRGGGEAFF
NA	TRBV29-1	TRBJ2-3	CSVEVLPGDTDTQYF